A single T cell receptor (beta chain) is shown here with its context. The target antigen is unknown. Sampling times: baseline, cycle 4 day 1, cycle 7 day 1. The data were produced by immunoSEQ multiplex PCR, yet TCRdb's version contains in-frame clones alone and is incomplete. The sample includes about 82,000 clones, about 88% of them seen just once. Losses at the gene ends were 3 bases for V and 0 bases for J; bases not matched to a gene: 10. This CDR3 comprises 18 residues. CDR1 and CDR2 (germline): KGHSH, LQKENI. These data belong to a study of OX40 agonist ivuxolimab in advanced cancers. General study findings and limits: Expansion of clones was among the lowest in partial responders at 0.1-3.0 mg/kg.

The sequence was obtained from an adult with an advanced solid tumor such as melanoma, head and neck, liver or kidney cancer. The material sequenced was CD4+ or CD8+ T cells sorted from blood, taken in a trial of the OX40 agonist ivuxolimab. The chain employs TRBV18 and TRBJ2-2, with 7 bases fitting TRBD2. The CDR3 sequence: CASSPQSSGGANTGELFF. The DNA of the CDR3 is TGTGCCAGCTCACCTCAGTCTAGCGGAGGGGCGAACACCGGGGAGCTGTTTTTT.